These 5 T cell receptor beta chains came from one sample sequenced in a study of regulatory T cells in long-lasting Graves disease. The sample's time point: persistent/refractory GD, antithyroid drugs over 5 years with positive TRAb. Extracted RNA from PBMCs served as the source of the TCR library. Building of the TCR beta libraries involved iRepertoire HTBI primers and Arm-PCR of CDR3 regions. TCRdb analysed the multiplex PCR reads with MiXCR anew, one entry per CDR3 protein. This sample yields 400,000 to 500,000 distinct CDR3 sequences, of which roughly 21% are seen a single time; roughly 7.1% belongs to the top ten. This specimen was peripheral blood mononuclear cells (PBMCs), taken when the disease was refractory, from a patient treated with antithyroid drugs. The receptors here all came from a female donor with Graves disease.

The chain couples TRBV19 to TRBJ1-5; no reliable D call. The CDR3 totals 15 residues. The V and J ends lost 4 bases and 0 bases respectively, with 10 bases between them. CDR1 is LNHDA and CDR2 is SQIVND in the germline V gene (reference sequence). CDR3 sequence: CASSTYGVSNQPQHF. CDR3 in DNA: TGTGCCAGTAGTACATACGGGGTTAGCAATCAGCCCCAGCATTTT.

This clonotype was counted many times. V gene TRBV6-5 combines with J gene TRBJ2-7; 7 nucleotides match TRBD1. Germline V CDR1 and CDR2: MNHEY, SVGAGI. J gave up 2 bases and V 2 bases, and 6 bases lay outside the gene matches. The CDR3 consists of 15 residues. CDR3 in amino acids: CASSYRPGTAYEQYF. Written as DNA, the CDR3 is TGTGCCAGCAGTTACCGACCCGGGACAGCCTACGAGCAGTACTTC.

In its sample, this clonotype was seen many times. The chain uses TRBV11-2 and TRBJ2-7; 8 bases are a match to TRBD2. J was trimmed by 4 bases and V by 4 bases; bases with no gene match: 9. The germline CDR1 and CDR2 sequences are SGHAT and FQNNGV. The CDR3 covers 15 residues. CDR3 residues: CASSSFGAGGYEQYF. The DNA of the CDR3 is TGTGCCAGCAGCTCCTTTGGCGCGGGGGGATACGAGCAGTACTTC.

This clonotype was observed at least ten times. This sequence joins TRBV15 and TRBJ2-5; tentative D call: TRBD1 (5 bases). The CDR3 consists of 12 residues. The germline gives CDR1 LNHNV, CDR2 YYDKDF (reference sequence). V was shortened by 4 bases and J by 5 bases, with 8 bases between the two germline ends. This CDR3 is CATSKGAETQYF. The CDR3 DNA sequence: TGTGCCACCAGCAAAGGGGCGGAGACCCAGTACTTC.

The table lists this clonotype with many counts. The chain uses TRBV20-1 and TRBJ2-1, with a tentative D call TRBD1 (6 bases). Trimming stripped 4 bases from V and 0 bases from J, with 13 bases between. This CDR3 contains 15 residues. Per the germline V gene, CDR1 is DFQATT and CDR2 is SNEGSKA (reference sequence). The CDR3 nucleotides are TGCAGTGCTAAACAGGGACCTTCCTCCTACAATGAGCAGTTCTTC. It specifies CSAKQGPSSYNEQFF.